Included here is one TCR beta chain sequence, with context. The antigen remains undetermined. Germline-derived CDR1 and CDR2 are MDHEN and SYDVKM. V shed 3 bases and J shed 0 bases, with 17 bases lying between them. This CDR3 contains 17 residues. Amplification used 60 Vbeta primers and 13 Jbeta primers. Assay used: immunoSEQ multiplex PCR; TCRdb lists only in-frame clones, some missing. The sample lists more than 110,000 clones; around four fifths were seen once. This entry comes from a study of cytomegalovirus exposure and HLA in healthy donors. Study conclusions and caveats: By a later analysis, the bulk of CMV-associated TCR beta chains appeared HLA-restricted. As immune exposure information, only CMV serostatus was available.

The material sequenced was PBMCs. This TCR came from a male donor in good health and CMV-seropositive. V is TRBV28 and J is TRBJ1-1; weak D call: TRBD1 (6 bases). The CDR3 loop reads CASSFVLGGRVNTEAFF. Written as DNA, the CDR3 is TGTGCCAGCAGTTTTGTTCTCGGGGGGCGAGTGAACACTGAAGCTTTCTTT.